A single sample is the source of the 25 T cell receptor beta chains below, sequenced in a study of blood T cell repertoires in COVID-19. TCRdb's table, derived via immunoSEQ multiplex PCR, lists solely in-frame clones and lacks some. The table records about 530,000 clones, about 89% of them present only once. The sequenced sample was peripheral blood. The source of these receptors is a woman in her forties or fifties with COVID-19, enrolled during active disease.

The rearrangement joins TRBV28 to TRBJ1-1; D ambiguous. CDR3 length: 14 amino acids. V was pared by 6 bases and J by 2 bases, with 13 bases between. Germline V CDR1 and CDR2: MDHEN, SYDVKM. In DNA form, the CDR3 reads TGTGCCAGCAGCCGCGTCCCTACCAACACTGAAGCTTTCTTT. Amino acid sequence: CASSRVPTNTEAFF.

This chain links TRBV5-3 with TRBJ2-7, with 13 positions matching TRBD2. TRBV5-3 is designated an ORF whose function remains uncertain. Trimming at V came to 4 bases and at J to 1 base, leaving 8 bases not matched to a gene. This CDR3 has 17 amino acids. DNA for the CDR3: TGTGCCAGAAGCCTTGGGACTAGCGGGGACCCGTCCTACGAGCAGTACTTC. Its translation is CARSLGTSGDPSYEQYF.

The chain joins TRBV29-1 to TRBJ1-2; D may be TRBD1 (5 bases). With 7 bases removed from V and 4 bases from J, the gap between germline ends came to 13 bases. The CDR3 consists of 12 residues. Germline CDR1 reads SQVTM; CDR2 reads ANQGSEA. The CDR3 loop is CSAKRGSYGYTF. For the CDR3, the DNA is TGCAGCGCCAAAAGGGGATCCTATGGCTACACCTTC.

The genes are TRBV11-3 and TRBJ2-1; D remains ambiguous. The length of the CDR3 is 12 residues. V was clipped by 8 bases and J by 5 bases, with 10 bases between them. CDR1 is SGHNT and CDR2 is YENEEA in the germline V gene. The CDR3 sequence: CASAQAHNEQFF. CDR3 nucleotide sequence: TGTGCCAGCGCCCAGGCGCACAATGAGCAGTTCTTC.

The V call is TRBV6-6, the J call TRBJ1-2; D is unresolved. The germline V and J ends were trimmed by 4 bases and 0 bases, with 12 bases remaining between them. This CDR3 spans 15 amino acids. Per germline, CDR1 MNHNY and CDR2 SVGAGI (reference sequence). CDR3 residues: CASSSTRLTNYGYTF. The CDR3 region has the DNA TGTGCCAGCAGTTCTACAAGACTGACTAACTATGGCTACACCTTC.

V gene TRBV10-3 combines with J gene TRBJ1-1; possibly TRBD1 for D (6 bases). Deletions cut 2 bases from V and 6 bases from J, with 13 bases between. CDR1 ENHRY and CDR2 SYGVKD come from the germline V gene. The CDR3 consists of 14 residues. CDR3 amino acids: CAISEPQGPAEAFF. The DNA of the CDR3 is TGTGCCATCAGTGAGCCTCAGGGGCCGGCTGAAGCTTTCTTT.

The rearrangement joins TRBV7-8 to TRBJ2-2; 8 bases match TRBD1. This CDR3 has 14 amino acids. The germline CDR1 and CDR2 sequences are SGHVS and FQNEAQ. V was clipped by 6 bases and J by 6 bases; unmatched bases: 6. CDR3 amino acids: CASSLDRASGELFF. In nucleotides, the CDR3 is TGTGCCAGCAGTCTGGACAGGGCCTCCGGGGAGCTGTTTTTT.

The rearrangement joins TRBV4-2 to TRBJ2-4, with a weak D call TRBD1 (7 bases). Trimming shortened V by 0 bases and J by 7 bases, and 16 bases separated the two germline ends. Germline CDR1 is LGHNA and CDR2 is YNFKEQ. This CDR3 region has 16 residues. The CDR3, as DNA: TGTGCCAGCAGCCAAGATTGGGCAGGGGGGACGAACATTCAGTACTTC. The encoded protein is CASSQDWAGGTNIQYF.

The chain is built from TRBV6-6 and TRBJ1-2; possibly TRBD1 for D (5 bases). This CDR3 has 15 residues. Per germline, CDR1 MNHNY and CDR2 SVGAGI (reference sequence). V gave up 6 bases and J gave up 6 bases, with 20 bases separating them. CDR3 in amino acids: CASSWVLSGGDGYTF. CDR3 in DNA: TGTGCCAGCAGCTGGGTTCTCTCCGGAGGGGATGGCTACACCTTC.

V usage is TRBV7-9 and J usage is TRBJ1-2; 9 nucleotides agree with TRBD1. V lost 5 bases and J lost 3; bases outside the gene matches: 4. Germline V gene sequence: CDR1 SEHNR, CDR2 FQNEAQ (reference sequence). CDR3 length: 14 amino acids. The DNA of the CDR3 is TGTGCCAGCAGCCGAACAGGGGGCGACTATGGCTACACCTTC. This gives the protein CASSRTGGDYGYTF. Variable domain in full (rest from reference TRBV7-9 and TRBJ1-2): DTGVSQNPRHKITKRGQNVTFRCDPISEHNRLYWYRQTLGQGPEFLTYFQNEAQLEKSRLLSDRFSAERPKGSFSTLEIQRTEQGDSAMYLCASSRTGGDYGYTFGSGTRLTVV.

The chain is built from TRBV6-5 and TRBJ2-7; D uncertain. CDR3 length equals 12 residues. CDR1 is MNHEY, CDR2 SVGAGI, per germline. Deletions cut 7 bases from V and 5 bases from J, with 12 bases between. The CDR3, as DNA: TGTGCCAGCACCACTATAGACCACGAGCAGTACTTC. This gives the protein CASTTIDHEQYF.

The chain combines TRBV10-1 with TRBJ2-3; 13 bases line up with TRBD2. Trimming removed 6 bases from V and 3 bases from J; junction bases left unmatched: 6. The CDR3 runs to 16 residues. Germline values: CDR1 WNHNN, CDR2 SYGVQD (reference sequence). In DNA form, the CDR3 reads TGCGCCAGCAGCCTTACTAGCGGGGGGGCGACAGATACGCAGTATTTT. It translates to CASSLTSGGATDTQYF.

V is TRBV6-5 and J is TRBJ1-2; tentatively, D is TRBD1 (6 bases). Per germline, CDR1 MNHEY and CDR2 SVGAGI. The V and J ends lost 6 bases and 8 bases respectively, with 16 bases between them. The CDR3 is 13 residues long. For the CDR3, the DNA is TGTGCCAGCAGATCACAGGGACGGAGGGGCTACACCTTC. It codes for CASRSQGRRGYTF.

V and J are TRBV2 and TRBJ2-3; a possible D gene is TRBD2 (5 bases). Germline-derived CDR1 and CDR2 are SNHLY and FYNNEI. This CDR3 is built from 15 residues. Between the trimmed V and J ends, which lost 9 bases and 2 bases, there was a span of 18 bases. CDR3 coding DNA: TGTGCCAGTTTCCAACGGGGTATCCCCACAGATACGCAGTATTTT. Protein product: CASFQRGIPTDTQYF.

V and J are TRBV5-1 and TRBJ2-7, with 7 nucleotides matching TRBD1. This CDR3 comprises 14 residues. Germline V gives CDR1 SGHRS, CDR2 YFSETQ. J was trimmed by 1 base and V by 4 bases; bases with no gene match: 5. CDR3 sequence: CASSPRDRSYEQYF. CDR3 bases: TGCGCCAGCAGCCCTCGGGACAGATCCTACGAGCAGTACTTC.

V and J are TRBV29-1 and TRBJ1-1; TRBD1 matches 7 bases. Germline CDR1 SQVTM, CDR2 ANQGSEA. The V gene end was trimmed by 3 bases and the J gene end by 6 bases; junction bases not matched to a gene: 4. The CDR3 consists of 12 residues. The CDR3: CSVEEGASEAFF. The CDR3 region has the DNA TGCAGCGTTGAGGAGGGGGCCTCTGAAGCTTTCTTT.

The chain joins TRBV5-1 to TRBJ1-2; D may be TRBD1 (6 bases). The CDR3 is 14 amino acids. Trimming cost V 2 bases and J 7 bases, with 15 bases left between them. CDR1 is SGHRS, CDR2 YFSETQ, per germline. CDR3 coding DNA: TGCGCCAGCAGCTTTAGTTCAGGGGCCGGTGGCTACACCTTC. Protein product: CASSFSSGAGGYTF.

This chain connects TRBV28 to TRBJ2-7; a weak D match, TRBD2 (5 bases). The CDR3 contains 15 residues. Germline values: CDR1 MDHEN, CDR2 SYDVKM. V lost 5 bases and J 3 bases, leaving 17 bases between the germline ends. CDR3 in amino acids: CASSARALTRYEQYF. The CDR3 nucleotides read TGTGCCAGCAGTGCGAGGGCCCTGACTCGCTACGAGCAGTACTTC.

V gene TRBV6-6 combines with J gene TRBJ1-6; D is possibly TRBD1 (6 bases). The V and J ends lost 4 bases and 10 bases respectively, with 14 bases between them. The CDR3 runs to 14 residues. Germline V gene data show CDR1 as MNHNY and CDR2 as SVGAGI (reference sequence). In DNA form, the CDR3 reads TGTGCCAGCAGTTCGGAGGCAGGGGAGTCACCCCTCCACTTT. Translated: CASSSEAGESPLHF.

The chain carries TRBV28 and TRBJ2-4, with D perhaps matching TRBD1 (5 bases). CDR3 length: 18 amino acids. Trimming stripped 3 bases from V and 0 bases from J, with 18 bases between. Germline values: CDR1 MDHEN, CDR2 SYDVKM. The CDR3 coding sequence is TGTGCCAGCAGTTTGGGGCGGCAGGGAACACTAGCCAAAAACATTCAGTACTTC. Residues: CASSLGRQGTLAKNIQYF.

The chain links TRBV5-1 to TRBJ1-2, with D uncertain. The germline gives CDR1 SGHRS, CDR2 YFSETQ. There are 13 residues in the CDR3. Trimming pared 9 bases from V and 8 bases from J, leaving 20 bases between. CDR3 residues: CATSESGVEGYTF. CDR3 nucleotide sequence: TGCGCCACCTCCGAATCCGGGGTAGAGGGCTACACCTTC.

Written as DNA, the CDR3 is TGTGCCAGCAAGGCAGGCGACGAGCAGTACTTC. It translates to CASKAGDEQYF. The V call is TRBV6-5, the J call TRBJ2-7, with D hard to call. The CDR3 has 11 amino acids. V was trimmed by 7 bases and J by 5 bases, leaving 9 bases between them. Germline CDR1 MNHEY, CDR2 SVGAGI.

There are a few counts of this clone. Other DNA sequences in the sample encode the same CDR3. The genes are TRBV2 and TRBJ1-5; D call uncertain. The CDR3 consists of 13 residues. V was clipped by 6 bases and J by 6 bases, with 12 bases between them. Germline CDR1 SNHLY, CDR2 FYNNEI. The CDR3 loop is CASSPGGGQPQHF. As DNA, the CDR3 is TGTGCCAGCAGCCCCGGAGGCGGTCAGCCCCAGCATTTT.

The V gene is TRBV5-6, the J gene TRBJ2-7; possibly TRBD2 for D (6 bases). V lost 3 bases and J lost 3, with 13 bases in between. The germline gives CDR1 SGHDT, CDR2 YYEEEE. The CDR3 spans 14 residues. CDR3 region: CASSSGTGVYEQYF. The CDR3 DNA is TGTGCCAGCAGCTCCGGGACGGGGGTCTACGAGCAGTACTTC.

This sequence joins TRBV5-1 and TRBJ1-2; D is perhaps TRBD1 (5 bases). Trimming shortened V by 2 bases and J by 5 bases, and 19 bases separated the two germline ends. The V gene's germline CDR1 is SGHRS and CDR2 YFSETQ. The CDR3 extends over 16 amino acids. In nucleotides, the CDR3 is TGCGCCAGCAGCTTTTTTGGGCGGGACGCCAGATATGGCTACACCTTC. Amino acid sequence: CASSFFGRDARYGYTF.